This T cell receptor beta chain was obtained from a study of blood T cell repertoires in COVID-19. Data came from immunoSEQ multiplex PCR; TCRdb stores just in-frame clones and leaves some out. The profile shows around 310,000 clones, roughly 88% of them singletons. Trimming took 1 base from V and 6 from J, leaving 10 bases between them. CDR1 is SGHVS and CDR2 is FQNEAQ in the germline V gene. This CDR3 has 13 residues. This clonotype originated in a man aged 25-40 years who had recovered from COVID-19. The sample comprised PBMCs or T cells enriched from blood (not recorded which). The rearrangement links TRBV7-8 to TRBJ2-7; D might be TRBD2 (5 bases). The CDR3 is CASSLVAGSEQYF. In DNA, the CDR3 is TGTGCCAGCAGCTTAGTTGCGGGTAGCGAGCAGTACTTC.